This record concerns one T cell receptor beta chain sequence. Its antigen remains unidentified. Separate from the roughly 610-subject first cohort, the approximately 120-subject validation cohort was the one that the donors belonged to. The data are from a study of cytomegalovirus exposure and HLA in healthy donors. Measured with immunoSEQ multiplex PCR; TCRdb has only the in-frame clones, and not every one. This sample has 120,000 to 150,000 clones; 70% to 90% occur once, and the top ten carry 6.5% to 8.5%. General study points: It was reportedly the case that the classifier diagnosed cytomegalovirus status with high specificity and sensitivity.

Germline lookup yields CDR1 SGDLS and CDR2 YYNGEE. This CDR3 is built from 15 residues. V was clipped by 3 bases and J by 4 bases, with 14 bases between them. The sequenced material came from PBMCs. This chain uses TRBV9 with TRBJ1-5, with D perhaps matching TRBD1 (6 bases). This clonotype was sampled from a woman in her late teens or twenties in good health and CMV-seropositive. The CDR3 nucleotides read TGTGCCAGCAGCGCGGGACATCGGGGAAATCAGCCCCAGCATTTT. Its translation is CASSAGHRGNQPQHF.